This T cell receptor (beta chain) derives from a study of cytomegalovirus exposure and HLA in healthy donors. J gave up 4 bases and V 4 bases, and 11 bases lay outside the gene matches. The CDR3 runs to 16 residues. Germline CDR1 and CDR2: SGHRS and YFSETQ. 60 Vbeta and 13 Jbeta primers were used in PCR. TCRdb's copy holds only in-frame clones and misses some; the assay was immunoSEQ multiplex PCR. The table includes some 130,000 clones, roughly 80% detected once. This TCR was recovered from a man aged 40-49 years in good health and CMV-seronegative. Sequences were obtained from PBMCs. This chain links TRBV5-1 with TRBJ2-5; 9 nucleotides agree with TRBD1. The chain's CDR3 is CASSRTWTGEGETQYF. As DNA, the CDR3 is TGCGCCAGCAGCCGAACTTGGACAGGGGAAGGAGAGACCCAGTACTTC.